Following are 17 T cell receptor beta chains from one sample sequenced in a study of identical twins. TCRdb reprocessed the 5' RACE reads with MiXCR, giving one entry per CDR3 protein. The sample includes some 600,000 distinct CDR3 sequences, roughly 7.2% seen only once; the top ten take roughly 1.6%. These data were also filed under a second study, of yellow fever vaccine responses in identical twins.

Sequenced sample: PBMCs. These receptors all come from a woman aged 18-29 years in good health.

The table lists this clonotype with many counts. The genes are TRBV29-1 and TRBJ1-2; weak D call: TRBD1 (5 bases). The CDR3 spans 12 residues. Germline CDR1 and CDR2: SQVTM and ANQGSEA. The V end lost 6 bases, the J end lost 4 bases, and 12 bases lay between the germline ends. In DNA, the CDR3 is TGCAGCGTCCGGGACGCAGCCTATGGCTACACCTTC. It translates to CSVRDAAYGYTF.

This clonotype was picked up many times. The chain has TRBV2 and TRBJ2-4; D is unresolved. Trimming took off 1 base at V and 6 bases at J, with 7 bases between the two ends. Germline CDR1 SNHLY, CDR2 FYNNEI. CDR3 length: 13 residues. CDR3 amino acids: CASSEDQRNIQYF. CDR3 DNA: TGTGCCAGCAGTGAAGACCAAAGAAACATTCAGTACTTC.

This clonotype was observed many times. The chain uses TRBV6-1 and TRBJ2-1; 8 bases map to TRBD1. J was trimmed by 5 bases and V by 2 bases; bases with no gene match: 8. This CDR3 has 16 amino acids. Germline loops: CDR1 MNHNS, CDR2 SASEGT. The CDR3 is CASSELGQGLHNEQFF. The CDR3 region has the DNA TGTGCCAGCAGTGAACTAGGACAGGGACTCCACAATGAGCAGTTCTTC.

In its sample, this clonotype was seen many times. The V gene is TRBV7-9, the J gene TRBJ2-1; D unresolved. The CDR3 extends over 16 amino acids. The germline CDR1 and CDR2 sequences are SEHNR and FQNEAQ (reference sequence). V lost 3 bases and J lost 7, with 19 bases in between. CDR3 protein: CASSFTGINYLNEQFF. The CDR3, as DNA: TGTGCCAGCAGCTTTACTGGGATAAATTACCTAAATGAGCAGTTCTTC.

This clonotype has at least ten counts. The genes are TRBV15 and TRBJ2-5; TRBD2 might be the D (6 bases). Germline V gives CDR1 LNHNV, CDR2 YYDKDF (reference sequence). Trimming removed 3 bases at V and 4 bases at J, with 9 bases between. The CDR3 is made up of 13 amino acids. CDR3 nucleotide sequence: TGTGCCACCAGCAGCGGGAGTATAGAGACCCAGTACTTC. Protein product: CATSSGSIETQYF.

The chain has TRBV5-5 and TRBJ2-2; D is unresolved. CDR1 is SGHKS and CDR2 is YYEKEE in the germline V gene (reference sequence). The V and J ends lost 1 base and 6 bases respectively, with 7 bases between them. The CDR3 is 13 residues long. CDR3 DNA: TGTGCCAGCAGCTTGTACCCCCCCGGGGAGCTGTTTTTT. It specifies CASSLYPPGELFF.

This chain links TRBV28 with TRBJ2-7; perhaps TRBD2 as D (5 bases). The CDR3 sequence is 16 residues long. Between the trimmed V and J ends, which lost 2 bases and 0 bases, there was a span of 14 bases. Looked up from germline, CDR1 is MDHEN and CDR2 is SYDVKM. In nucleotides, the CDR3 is TGTGCCAGCAGTTTAGTTTGGGGAGATAGCTCCTACGAGCAGTACTTC. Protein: CASSLVWGDSSYEQYF.

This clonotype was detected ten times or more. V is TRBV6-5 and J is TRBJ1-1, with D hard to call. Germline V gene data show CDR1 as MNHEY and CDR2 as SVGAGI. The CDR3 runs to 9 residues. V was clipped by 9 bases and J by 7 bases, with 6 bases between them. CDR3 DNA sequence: TGTGCCAGAAGGTTTGAAGCTTTCTTT. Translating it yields CARRFEAFF.

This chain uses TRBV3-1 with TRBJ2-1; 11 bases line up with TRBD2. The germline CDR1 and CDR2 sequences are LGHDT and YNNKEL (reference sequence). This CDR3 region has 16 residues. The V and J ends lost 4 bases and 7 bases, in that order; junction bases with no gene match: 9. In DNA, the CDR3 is TGTGCCAGCAGCCCAGAGCGACTAGCGGGGAGGAATGAGCAGTTCTTC. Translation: CASSPERLAGRNEQFF.

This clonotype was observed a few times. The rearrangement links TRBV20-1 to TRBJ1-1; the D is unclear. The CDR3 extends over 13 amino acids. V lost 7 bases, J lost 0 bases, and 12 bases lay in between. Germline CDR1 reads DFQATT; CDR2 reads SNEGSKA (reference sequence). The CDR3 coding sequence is TGCAGTGTGTCACAGAACTTGAACACTGAAGCTTTCTTT. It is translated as CSVSQNLNTEAFF.

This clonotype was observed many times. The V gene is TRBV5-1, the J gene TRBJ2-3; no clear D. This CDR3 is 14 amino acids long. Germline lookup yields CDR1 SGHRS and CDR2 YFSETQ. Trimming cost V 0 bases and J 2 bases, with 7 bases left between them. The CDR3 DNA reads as TGCGCCAGCAGCTTGGCGGGTTTCACAGATACGCAGTATTTT. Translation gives CASSLAGFTDTQYF.

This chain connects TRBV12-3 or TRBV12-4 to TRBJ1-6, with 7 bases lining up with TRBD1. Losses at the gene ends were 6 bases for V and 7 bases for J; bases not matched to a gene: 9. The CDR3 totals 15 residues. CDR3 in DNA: TGTGCCAGCAGCCAACCGGACAGGCGCAATTCACCCCTCCACTTT. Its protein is CASSQPDRRNSPLHF.

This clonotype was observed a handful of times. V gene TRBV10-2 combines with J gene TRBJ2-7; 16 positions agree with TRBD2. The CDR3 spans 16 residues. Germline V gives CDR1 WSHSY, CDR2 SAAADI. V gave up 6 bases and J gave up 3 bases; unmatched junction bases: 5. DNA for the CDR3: TGCGCCAGCAGCCCGGGACTAGCGGGAGGGCACTACGAGCAGTACTTC. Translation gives CASSPGLAGGHYEQYF.

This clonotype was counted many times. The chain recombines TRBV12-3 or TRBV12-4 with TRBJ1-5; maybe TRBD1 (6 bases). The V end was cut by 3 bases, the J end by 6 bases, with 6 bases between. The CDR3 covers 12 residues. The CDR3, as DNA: TGTGCCAGCAGTTTCAGGGGTCAGCCCCAGCATTTT. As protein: CASSFRGQPQHF.

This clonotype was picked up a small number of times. The CDR3 region has the DNA TGTGCCATCCGACCTAGCGCGGACTCCTACAATGAGCAGTTCTTC. This translates into CAIRPSADSYNEQFF. J is TRBJ2-1 and V is TRBV10-3, with a tentative D call TRBD2 (6 bases). Looked up from germline, CDR1 is ENHRY and CDR2 is SYGVKD. The CDR3 extends over 15 amino acids. Trimming left V 8 bases short and J 0 bases short, with 14 bases between.

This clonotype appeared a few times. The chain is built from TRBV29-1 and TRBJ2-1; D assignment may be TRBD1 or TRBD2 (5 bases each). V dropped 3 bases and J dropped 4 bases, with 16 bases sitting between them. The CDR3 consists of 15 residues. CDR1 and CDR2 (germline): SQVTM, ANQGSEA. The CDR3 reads CSVESLGTEYNEQFF. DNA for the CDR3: TGCAGCGTTGAGTCACTCGGGACGGAATACAATGAGCAGTTCTTC.

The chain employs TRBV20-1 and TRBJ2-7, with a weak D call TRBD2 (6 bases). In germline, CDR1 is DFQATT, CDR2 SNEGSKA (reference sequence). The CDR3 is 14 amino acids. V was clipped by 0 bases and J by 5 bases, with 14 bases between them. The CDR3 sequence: CSARDSRGADEQYV. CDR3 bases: TGCAGTGCTAGAGATTCGCGGGGTGCGGACGAGCAGTACGTC.